Listed here are 16 T cell receptor beta chains from one sample, sequenced in a study of blood T cell repertoires in COVID-19. The method was immunoSEQ multiplex PCR; TCRdb's version includes in-frame clones alone and lacks a portion of them. The table records 400,000 or so clones, approximately 86% of them present only once. The specimen was peripheral blood. These receptors originate from a human donor in a cohort sampled during active COVID-19.

The chain couples TRBV3-1 (or the pseudogene TRBV3-2) to TRBJ1-5; a possible D gene is TRBD1 (5 bases). Germline-derived CDR1 and CDR2 are LGHDT and YNNKEL (reference sequence). The CDR3 covers 16 residues. Trimming removed 0 bases at V and 4 bases at J, with 13 bases between. CDR3: CASSQDWGLENQPQHF. As DNA, the CDR3 is TGTGCCAGCAGCCAAGATTGGGGACTGGAGAATCAGCCCCAGCATTTT.

The V gene is TRBV5-6, the J gene TRBJ2-7; 12 bases fit TRBD2. This CDR3 is 16 amino acids long. CDR1 is SGHDT, CDR2 YYEEEE, per germline. V was pared by 1 base and J by 6 bases, with 8 bases of the junction left unmatched. The CDR3 is CASSLPSGRADREQYF. CDR3 coding DNA: TGTGCCAGCAGCTTGCCTAGCGGGAGGGCCGATCGCGAGCAGTACTTC. Full variable domain (remainder filled in from reference TRBV5-6 and TRBJ2-7): DAGVTQSPTHLIKTRGQQVTLRCSPKSGHDTVSWYQQALGQGPQFIFQYYEEEERQRGNFPDRFSGHQFPNYSSELNVNALLLGDSALYLCASSLPSGRADREQYFGPGTRLTVT.

The chain has TRBV7-9 and TRBJ2-3; the match to TRBD2 covers 12 bases. V shed 1 base, J shed 0 bases, and the junction held 5 bases outside the gene matches. There are 18 residues in the CDR3. Germline V gives CDR1 SEHNR, CDR2 FQNEAQ (reference sequence). The CDR3 region is CASSLGNGLAGSTDTQYF. CDR3 in DNA: TGTGCCAGCAGCTTAGGAAACGGACTAGCGGGGAGCACAGATACGCAGTATTTT.

This clone was counted once. The V and J genes are TRBV7-2 and TRBJ1-5, with D perhaps matching TRBD1 (5 bases). CDR1 is SGHTA, CDR2 FQGNSA, per germline. The CDR3 has 14 residues. Trimming cost V 5 bases and J 7 bases, with 15 bases left between them. The CDR3 protein is CASSPTGTRQPQHF. In nucleotides, the CDR3 is TGTGCCAGCAGCCCAACAGGAACGAGACAGCCCCAGCATTTT.

The rearrangement joins TRBV11-3 to TRBJ2-6; TRBD1 aligns across 9 bases. The CDR3 totals 17 residues. Germline CDR1 and CDR2: SGHNT and YENEEA. Trimming at V came to 5 bases and at J to 0 bases, leaving 5 bases not matched to a gene. The CDR3 is CASSPGTGSSGANVLTF. DNA for the CDR3: TGTGCCAGCAGCCCCGGGACAGGGAGCTCTGGGGCCAACGTCCTGACTTTC.

The chain carries TRBV9 and TRBJ2-2; D perhaps matches TRBD1 (5 bases). V dropped 6 bases and J dropped 6 bases, with 15 bases sitting between them. Per the germline V gene, CDR1 is SGDLS and CDR2 is YYNGEE. The CDR3 loop spans 14 amino acids. CDR3 loop: CASTGDSFAGELFF. Written as DNA, the CDR3 is TGTGCCAGCACCGGCGACAGTTTTGCCGGGGAGCTGTTTTTT.

This clone occurred once. The chain links TRBV30 to TRBJ1-1; a possible D gene is TRBD1 (6 bases). The germline gives CDR1 GTSNPN, CDR2 SVGIG (reference sequence). CDR3 length: 13 amino acids. The germline V and J ends were trimmed by 8 bases and 6 bases, with 19 bases remaining between them. CDR3 region: CAAKGGGLAEAFF. CDR3 nucleotide sequence: TGTGCCGCAAAAGGGGGGGGTCTCGCTGAAGCTTTCTTT. Full variable domain (rest looked up from reference TRBV30 and TRBJ1-1): SQTIHQWPATLVQPVGSPLSLECTVEGTSNPNLYWYRQAAGRGLQLLFYSVGIGQISSEVPQNLSASRPQDRQFILSSKKLLLSDSGFYLCAAKGGGLAEAFFGQGTRLTVV.

V gene TRBV13 combines with J gene TRBJ2-7; 8 bases fit TRBD1. This CDR3 comprises 14 residues. In germline, CDR1 is PRHDT, CDR2 FYEKMQ (reference sequence). V was clipped by 6 bases and J by 3 bases; unmatched bases: 7. As DNA, the CDR3 is TGTGCCAGCAGTTTGGAACAGGGGGTCTACGAGCAGTACTTC. Amino acid sequence: CASSLEQGVYEQYF.

The chain employs TRBV6-5 and TRBJ2-3; no clear D. The length of the CDR3 is 15 residues. The V and J ends lost 0 bases and 1 base respectively, with 8 bases between them. Germline V gene lookup returns CDR1 MNHEY and CDR2 SVGAGI. This CDR3 is CASSYSPRGTDTQYF. The DNA of the CDR3 is TGTGCCAGCAGTTACTCGCCACGGGGCACAGATACGCAGTATTTT.

The V gene is TRBV18, the J gene TRBJ1-1, with D unresolved. This CDR3 region has 16 residues. Per the germline V gene, CDR1 is KGHSH and CDR2 is LQKENI. Deletions cut 3 bases from V and 2 bases from J, with 16 bases between. CDR3: CASSPNPGEVNTEAFF. The CDR3 nucleotides read TGTGCCAGCTCACCTAACCCTGGAGAGGTTAACACTGAAGCTTTCTTT.

This clone was detected only once. The V gene is TRBV21-1, the J gene TRBJ1-6; the table's D call, TRBD1, was not checked against the DNA. TRBV21-1 is termed a pseudogene. The length of the CDR3 is 18 residues. For the CDR3, the DNA is TGTGCCAGCAGCAAAGGAAGCTCTAAACCGGGACAGAATTCACCCCTCCACTTT. The encoded protein is CASSKGSSKPGQNSPLHF.

This chain uses TRBV2 with TRBJ2-3, with 9 bases aligning to TRBD2. After removal of 6 bases from V and 4 bases from J, the junction contained 8 bases not matched to a gene. This CDR3 spans 15 amino acids. CDR1 and CDR2 from the germline V gene are SNHLY and FYNNEI. The CDR3 nucleotides are TGTGCCAGCAGGGGGGAGCGGGAGGCCGCAGATACGCAGTATTTT. Protein product: CASRGEREAADTQYF.

V usage is TRBV12-3 or TRBV12-4 and J usage is TRBJ2-2; D may be TRBD1 (6 bases). V was shortened by 6 bases and J by 7 bases, with 12 bases between the two germline ends. The CDR3 is 13 amino acids. DNA for the CDR3: TGTGCCAGCAGCTTCGGACAGAGCGGGGAGCTGTTTTTT. This sequence encodes CASSFGQSGELFF.

This sequence joins TRBV27 and TRBJ1-2, with TRBD1 matching over 8 bases. Germline loops: CDR1 MNHEY, CDR2 SMNVEV (reference sequence). V dropped 3 bases and J dropped 4; count of bases not matched to a gene: 1. This CDR3 spans 13 amino acids. The CDR3 DNA is TGTGCCAGCAGTTTTGACAGGGGCTATGGCTACACCTTC. This codes for CASSFDRGYGYTF.

This chain links TRBV5-1 with TRBJ2-1; no clear D gene. Germline V gene data show CDR1 as SGHRS and CDR2 as YFSETQ. The CDR3 loop spans 14 amino acids. Trimming cost V 0 bases and J 5 bases, with 9 bases left between them. CDR3: CASSLGSVNNEQFF. The CDR3 DNA is TGCGCCAGCAGCTTGGGATCAGTTAACAATGAGCAGTTCTTC.

The CDR3 nucleotides are TGTGCCAGCAGAGAGACGGGGGGCCGGGGCACTGAAGCTTTCTTT. Its translation is CASRETGGRGTEAFF. The chain links TRBV6-5 to TRBJ1-1, with a possible D match to TRBD1 (6 bases). Germline V gene lookup returns CDR1 MNHEY and CDR2 SVGAGI. Trimming left V 6 bases short and J 4 bases short, with 18 bases between. The length of the CDR3 is 15 residues.